This T cell receptor (beta chain) was captured in a study of blood T cell repertoires in COVID-19. V was trimmed by 0 bases and J by 0 bases, leaving 8 bases between them. Germline V lookup: CDR1 LGHDT, CDR2 YNNKEL (reference sequence). This CDR3 contains 15 residues. Only in-frame clones appear in the TCRdb table, and some are missing; sequencing was by immunoSEQ multiplex PCR. The sample holds about 330,000 clones, about 82% seen once. Sequenced input: peripheral blood. The rearrangement uses TRBV3-1 (or the pseudogene TRBV3-2) and TRBJ1-1; D remains ambiguous. This TCR derives from a human donor in a cohort sampled during active COVID-19. The CDR3 bases are TGTGCCAGCAGCCAAGATACAACGATGAACACTGAAGCTTTCTTT. This encodes CASSQDTTMNTEAFF.